The clone carrying this T cell receptor (beta chain) has more than one count but fewer than ten. Antigen unknown. This sample stems from a study of naive and memory T cell subsets. Regarding the study as a whole: No ground truth validated the naive and memory repertoire findings.

The beta constant-region primer was an equimolar mix of two oligonucleotides covering TRBC1 and TRBC2. TCRdb re-called the UMI-ligation and nested PCR reads through MiXCR, storing one row per CDR3 protein. The repertoire holds 70,000 to 95,000 distinct CDR3 sequences, with around 7% as singletons. CDR3 length: 15 residues. The TCR was taken from a human donor in good health. The source material was central memory CD4+ T cells from blood. The V gene is TRBV21-1, the J gene TRBJ2-5; no check of the table's D call, TRBD2, against the DNA was made. TRBV21-1 is deemed a pseudogene. The chain's CDR3 is CASSLREGSKETQYF. DNA for the CDR3: TGTGCCAGCAGCCTCCGGGAGGGTTCTAAGGAGACCCAGTACTTC.